This is a list of T cell receptor beta chains from one sample in a study of shared clonotypes between healthy human individuals. This table comes from immunoSEQ multiplex PCR, and its TCRdb copy is limited to in-frame clones, with some not included. This sample has around 690,000 clones, with 90% found just once. The sample comprised memory CD8+ T cells from PBMCs. These TCRs come from a man younger than 30 in good health. Some clones in this sample may be carry-over from other donors' samples. The CDR3 runs from the conserved cysteine through the conserved F or W. The D gene is left open where the match is weak. Clone size is shown for a subset of rows, as once, few, many or a class of expanded clone.

TRBV7-9	TRBJ2-7	TRBD1	-	CASSSGTGYEQYF	TGTGCCAGCAGCTCAGGGACAGGGTACGAGCAGTACTTC
TRBV15	TRBJ1-2	-	-	CATSSTDKLLSGYTF	TGTGCCACCAGCTCAACTGACAAGCTTCTCAGCGGCTACACCTTC
TRBV25-1	TRBJ1-1	-	-	CASSEVGVETEAFF	TGTGCCAGCAGTGAGGTTGGGGTAGAGACTGAAGCTTTCTTT
TRBV2	TRBJ1-1	-	-	CGTRETEAFF	TGTGGGACGAGGGAAACTGAAGCTTTCTTT
TRBV28	TRBJ2-1	TRBD2	-	CASSSRREKYNEQFF	TGTGCCAGCAGTTCCCGGCGGGAGAAGTACAATGAGCAGTTCTTC
TRBV27	TRBJ2-7	-	-	CATAQGREQYF	TGTGCCACCGCACAGGGACGCGAGCAGTACTTC
TRBV23-1	TRBJ2-7	TRBD1	-	CATGGEVVGQLYPEQYF	TGCGCAACAGGGGGCGAGGTCGTGGGACAGCTTTACCCCGAGCAGTACTTC
TRBV27	TRBJ1-5	-	-	CASRVVAGNQPQHF	TGTGCCAGCAGGGTGGTAGCGGGGAATCAGCCCCAGCATTTT
TRBV25-1	TRBJ2-3	TRBD1	-	CASSGDRGWSLDTQYF	TGTGCCAGCAGTGGGGACAGGGGCTGGTCACTAGATACGCAGTATTTT
TRBV7-9	TRBJ1-1	-	-	CASSLAGYGVNTEAFF	TGTGCCAGCAGCTTAGCAGGTTATGGGGTGAACACTGAAGCTTTCTTT
TRBV29-1	TRBJ2-7	-	-	CSVSPQRAHEQYF	TGCAGCGTTTCCCCCCAGAGGGCCCACGAGCAGTACTTC
TRBV2	TRBJ2-5	-	-	CASSGGLGIWYQETQYF	TGTGCCAGCAGTGGAGGGTTGGGAATTTGGTACCAAGAGACCCAGTACTTC
TRBV6-5	TRBJ2-7	TRBD2	-	CATGIAGGPGEQYF	TGTGCCACCGGGATAGCGGGAGGGCCGGGGGAGCAGTACTTC
TRBV28	TRBJ2-7	-	-	CASSFPGNPPYEQYF	TGTGCCAGCAGTTTTCCGGGAAATCCTCCCTACGAGCAGTACTTC
TRBV13	TRBJ2-7	TRBD1	once	CASSSIKLTGQTAEPTPRPYEQYF	TGTGCCAGCAGCTCTATAAAGTTAACGGGACAGACAGCTGAACCTACTCCCCGCCCCTACGAGCAGTACTTC
TRBV27	TRBJ2-7	TRBD2	-	CASSLFSGSTYEQYF	TGTGCCAGCAGTTTATTTAGCGGGAGTACCTACGAGCAGTACTTC
TRBV28	TRBJ1-2	-	-	CASSSSQEGHYGYTF	TGTGCCAGCAGCTCCTCCCAGGAGGGGCACTATGGCTACACCTTC
TRBV4-1	TRBJ2-7	-	-	CASSQDRLYEQYF	TGCGCCAGCAGCCAAGATCGGCTCTACGAGCAGTACTTC
TRBV12-5	TRBJ2-7	-	-	CASGYGQWGEQYF	TGTGCTAGTGGTTACGGACAGTGGGGCGAGCAGTACTTC
TRBV19	TRBJ1-5	-	-	CASSFIGEHQPQHF	TGTGCCAGTAGTTTTATCGGGGAACATCAGCCCCAGCATTTT
TRBV2	TRBJ2-7	TRBD2	few	CARQGTSGSSSYEQYF	TGTGCCAGACAAGGGACTAGCGGGAGTAGTTCCTACGAGCAGTACTTC
TRBV28	TRBJ1-5	-	-	CASSLGTPSSNQPQHF	TGTGCCAGCAGTTTAGGCACCCCCTCGAGCAATCAGCCCCAGCATTTT
TRBV2	TRBJ2-2	-	-	CASSEGQGETGELFF	TGTGCCAGCAGTGAGGGGCAGGGTGAAACCGGGGAGCTGTTTTTT
TRBV29-1	TRBJ1-2	-	-	CSDRSNYGYTF	TGCAGCGACAGGAGTAACTATGGCTACACCTTC
TRBV7-3	TRBJ1-5	-	-	CASSPSKVHQPQHF	TGTGCCAGCAGCCCTAGTAAAGTACATCAGCCCCAGCATTTT
TRBV27	TRBJ2-7	TRBD2	-	CASSLLASGNTYEQYF	TGTGCCAGCAGTTTATTGGCTAGCGGGAACACCTACGAGCAGTACTTC
TRBV6-1	TRBJ2-1	-	-	CASSEAAAQFF	TGTGCCAGCAGTGAGGCAGCCGCCCAGTTCTTC
TRBV27	TRBJ1-2	TRBD1	few	CASSSPGQGMYGYTF	TGTGCCAGCAGTTCTCCGGGACAGGGCATGTATGGCTACACCTTC
TRBV2	TRBJ2-3	-	-	CASSGGLEEDTQYF	TGTGCCAGCAGTGGGGGCCTAGAGGAAGATACGCAGTATTTT
TRBV7-9	TRBJ2-7	-	-	CASSLARLNEQYF	TGTGCCAGCAGCTTAGCGAGGTTAAACGAGCAGTACTTC
TRBV4-3	TRBJ2-7	TRBD1	-	CASSQVQTGAHEQYF	TGCGCCAGCAGCCAAGTCCAAACAGGGGCCCACGAGCAGTACTTC
TRBV27	TRBJ2-7	-	-	CASSPPGDGSYEQYF	TGTGCCAGCAGCCCACCGGGGGACGGATCCTACGAGCAGTACTTC
TRBV27	TRBJ2-4	-	-	CASSSLQVGPQFFGNIQYF	TGTGCCAGCAGTTCCCTACAGGTTGGCCCCCAATTTTTTGGAAACATTCAGTACTTC
TRBV19	TRBJ2-2	TRBD1	-	CASSTPTGKNTGELFF	TGTGCCAGTAGTACCCCGACAGGGAAGAACACCGGGGAGCTGTTTTTT
TRBV5-1	TRBJ1-1	TRBD1	-	CASSLGFGIGTGKGDTEAFF	TGCGCCAGCAGCTTGGGGTTTGGGATTGGGACAGGGAAGGGGGACACTGAAGCTTTCTTT
TRBV5-1	TRBJ2-2	-	-	CASMQGTGELFF	TGCGCCAGCATGCAGGGGACCGGGGAGCTGTTTTTT
TRBV6-5	TRBJ1-1	-	-	CASSYGLRDTEAFF	TGTGCCAGCAGTTACGGTCTTCGGGACACTGAAGCTTTCTTT
TRBV2	TRBJ1-5	-	-	CASSERPGASNQPQHF	TGTGCCAGCAGTGAACGTCCGGGGGCCTCCAATCAGCCCCAGCATTTT
TRBV10-3	TRBJ2-7	-	-	CAISEPLLTSSYEQYF	TGTGCCATCAGTGAGCCCCTTCTGACAAGTTCCTACGAGCAGTACTTC
TRBV20-1	TRBJ2-1	-	once	CSAFGVGEQFF	TGCAGTGCTTTTGGTGTGGGTGAGCAGTTCTTC
TRBV7-3	TRBJ2-3	TRBD2	-	CASSLAGGGDTQYF	TGTGCCAGCAGCTTAGCGGGAGGGGGAGATACGCAGTATTTT
TRBV13	TRBJ2-2	TRBD2	-	CASSIGLAGGDGELFF	TGTGCCAGCAGTATCGGACTAGCGGGAGGTGACGGGGAGCTGTTTTTT
TRBV28	TRBJ1-5	TRBD1	-	CASSQWTGNNQPQHF	TGTGCCAGCAGCCAGTGGACAGGGAACAATCAGCCCCAGCATTTT
TRBV12-5	TRBJ2-1	TRBD2	-	CASGSGLAGGPDANNEQFF	TGTGCTAGTGGTTCCGGACTAGCGGGAGGGCCCGATGCGAACAATGAGCAGTTCTTC
TRBV27	TRBJ2-7	TRBD2	once	CASMASGSHEQYF	TGTGCCAGCATGGCTAGCGGGAGTCACGAGCAGTACTTC
TRBV19	TRBJ1-5	-	-	CASSIYSVGRVQPQHF	TGTGCCAGTAGTATATATTCGGTAGGTAGGGTACAGCCCCAGCATTTT
TRBV29-1	TRBJ2-7	-	-	CSVIWKGSPPYEQYF	TGCAGCGTTATATGGAAGGGGTCCCCTCCCTACGAGCAGTACTTC
TRBV18	TRBJ2-7	TRBD1	many	CASSPGRDRLYEQYF	TGTGCCAGCTCACCAGGAAGGGACAGGCTCTACGAGCAGTACTTC
TRBV10-3	TRBJ1-3	TRBD1	once	CAIRTGYGNTIYF	TGTGCCATCAGGACAGGGTACGGAAACACCATATATTTT
TRBV28	TRBJ2-3	TRBD2	-	CASRDYPTDTQYF	TGTGCCAGCCGGGACTATCCCACAGATACGCAGTATTTT
TRBV19	TRBJ2-1	-	-	CASSPVGHTYNEQFF	TGTGCCAGTAGCCCGGTAGGGCATACCTACAATGAGCAGTTCTTC
TRBV27	TRBJ2-3	-	-	CASSSRLETAGTDTQYF	TGTGCCAGCAGTTCCCGTCTTGAGACAGCCGGCACAGATACGCAGTATTTT